This TCR beta chain was obtained from a study of blood T cell repertoires in COVID-19. Across the whole study: Donors in the United States, Italy and Spain gave samples during acute or convalescent COVID-19.

The method was immunoSEQ multiplex PCR; TCRdb's version includes in-frame clones alone and lacks a portion of them. This sample has a few hundred thousand clones; more than 75% occur once, and the top ten carry approximately 7.2%. Germline assignment: CDR1 SEHNR and CDR2 FQNEAQ (reference sequence). The CDR3 extends over 14 amino acids. V dropped 2 bases and J dropped 10 bases, with 12 bases sitting between them. This clone has more than one count but fewer than ten. The receptor was isolated from a woman in her sixties or seventies with active or convalescent COVID-19. Sequenced input: peripheral blood. V usage is TRBV7-9 and J usage is TRBJ1-6; the D is unclear. This CDR3 reads CASSLNLRESPLHF. In DNA form, the CDR3 reads TGTGCCAGCAGCTTAAACCTGAGGGAATCACCCCTCCACTTT.